This note documents a single TCR beta chain sequence. What it binds is unknown. The sample comes from a study of PD-1 blockade in classical Hodgkin lymphoma. Study-wide results and limits: Reasons behind the repertoire differences stay unclear, perhaps disease activity or earlier therapy. Baseline diversity was lower in partial responders and progressors than complete responders.

Sequenced by immunoSEQ multiplex PCR; TCRdb stores in-frame clones only, minus some. The table shows about 75,000 clones, with 85% to 95% occurring only once. No patient escaped relapse after autologous stem cell transplantation, and brentuximab vedotin exposure varied. The germline CDR1 and CDR2 sequences are MNHEY and SMNVEV (reference sequence). Trimming shortened V by 5 bases and J by 4 bases, and 15 bases separated the two germline ends. The CDR3 extends over 14 amino acids. The chain carries TRBV27 and TRBJ2-7, with D possibly matching TRBD2 (6 bases). The specimen was peripheral blood mononuclear cells (PBMCs), collected at baseline. The TCR sequence derives from a human donor with classical Hodgkin lymphoma. The CDR3 spells CASSPLRDWYEQYF. The CDR3 DNA is TGTGCCAGCAGTCCCCTCCGGGACTGGTACGAGCAGTACTTC.